This TCR beta chain originates from a study of blood T cells in healthy people across ages. A second PCR of about 6 to 12 cycles used a sample-barcoded 5' primer and a J-beta primer mix. MiXCR, run by TCRdb on the 5' RACE reads, gives a single entry per CDR3 protein. Of about 930,000 distinct CDR3 sequences in the sample, around 29% are singletons; the top ten hold 10%. Per the germline V gene, CDR1 is SGHRS and CDR2 is YFSETQ. The CDR3 length is 16 residues. Deletions cut 0 bases from V and 4 bases from J, with 13 bases between. The table lists this clonotype with a few counts. These records were also assigned to another study, of T cells of mothers and their children. That paper notes: It was found that thymic selection shapes TCR recombination output similarly in related and unrelated pairs.

The chain carries TRBV5-1 and TRBJ2-2; perhaps TRBD1 as D (6 bases). The TCR was taken from a woman in her thirties or forties in good health. Specimen: blood. The CDR3 reads CASSLAGQPGTGELFF. As DNA, the CDR3 is TGCGCCAGCAGCTTGGCTGGACAGCCGGGCACCGGGGAGCTGTTTTTT.